This section outlines one T cell receptor (beta chain) sequence together with its context. Its antigen is not known. The data stem from a study of CD8+ T cells in alopecia areata. Study-level information: Treated patients received oral tofacitinib, 5 to 10 mg twice daily.

RNA extraction and reverse transcription yielded cDNA as sequencing template. Libraries were prepared by immunoSEQ multiplex PCR; TCRdb keeps only in-frame clonotypes and omits some of them. The data contain more than 12,000 clones, 55% to 70% of them singletons. Whole-study findings and limits: Higher clonality and more expanded CD8+ clones appeared in lesional than normal scalp.

V shed 2 bases and J 4 bases; nucleotides not matched to a gene: 7. From germline, CDR1 is GTSNPN and CDR2 SVGIG (reference sequence). This CDR3 is 14 amino acids long. Patients with alopecia areata provided lesional scalp punch biopsies as well as peripheral blood. The source is a human donor with alopecia areata. Source: skin, taken at week 0. This chain connects TRBV30 to TRBJ1-1; 7 bases are shared with TRBD1. The CDR3: CAWSSQDRVTEAFF. The CDR3 nucleotides read TGTGCCTGGAGTTCCCAAGACAGGGTCACTGAAGCTTTCTTT.